A selection of T cell receptor beta chains follows, all from one sample in a study of OX40 agonist ivuxolimab in advanced cancers. The assay was immunoSEQ multiplex PCR, and TCRdb's table has in-frame clones only and misses some. The table includes roughly 80,000 clones, 90% detected once. Source: CD4+ or CD8+ T cells sorted from blood, taken in a trial of the OX40 agonist ivuxolimab. The receptors come from an adult with an advanced solid tumor such as melanoma, head and neck, liver or kidney cancer. Each CDR3 is given with its conserved first and last residue. The order of the fields is clone size, J gene, D gene, V gene, CDR3 protein, CDR3 DNA. A D gene is named only where the DNA matches it firmly. Clone size is not always given. Where it is, it says once, few, many or a class for expanded clones.

>NA|TRBJ2-1|NA|TRBV28
CASSLGDAGRDEQFF
TGTGCCAGCAGTCTGGGGGATGCGGGTAGGGATGAGCAGTTCTTC
>NA|TRBJ1-2|NA|TRBV9
CASSVDGVVPLYGYTF
TGTGCCAGCAGCGTAGACGGGGTGGTCCCCCTCTATGGCTACACCTTC
>NA|TRBJ1-1|NA|TRBV28
CASNLPGRYTEAFF
TGTGCCAGCAACTTGCCGGGACGGTACACTGAAGCTTTCTTT
>NA|TRBJ1-6|NA|TRBV27
CASSLYRGPTPLHF
TGTGCCAGCAGTTTATATCGAGGGCCAACACCCCTCCACTTT
>NA|TRBJ1-3|TRBD1|TRBV19
CASLRDSLGSGNTIYF
TGTGCCAGTCTCCGGGACAGTCTCGGGTCTGGAAACACCATATATTTT
>few|TRBJ2-7|TRBD1|TRBV5-8
CASSTGTGVYEQYF
TGTGCCAGCAGTACCGGGACAGGGGTCTACGAGCAGTACTTC
>once|TRBJ1-6|NA|TRBV30
CAAAGDGNSPLHF
TGTGCCGCGGCCGGGGACGGAAATTCACCCCTCCACTTT
>NA|TRBJ2-7|NA|TRBV7-9
CASSPGAKNIYEQYF
TGTGCCAGCAGCCCAGGTGCGAAGAACATCTACGAGCAGTACTTC
>NA|TRBJ1-1|NA|TRBV6-7
CARGCTEAFF
TGTGCCCGGGGGTGCACTGAAGCTTTCTTT
>NA|TRBJ2-1|TRBD2|TRBV5-4
CASSPLTSGRVNEQFF
TGTGCCAGCAGCCCCCTGACTAGCGGGAGGGTCAATGAGCAGTTCTTC
>NA|TRBJ2-3|NA|TRBV28
CASTHWDGRTDTQYF
TGTGCCAGCACCCATTGGGACGGACGCACAGATACGCAGTATTTT
>NA|TRBJ2-1|TRBD2|TRBV19
CASSIELAGGYNEQFF
TGTGCCAGTAGTATAGAACTAGCGGGGGGATATAATGAGCAGTTCTTC
>NA|TRBJ2-7|NA|TRBV6-6
CASSYKGSYEQYF
TGTGCCAGCAGTTACAAGGGGTCCTACGAGCAGTACTTC
>once|TRBJ2-1|NA|TRBV30
CAWSVRTHSLRNEQFF
TGTGCCTGGAGTGTAAGGACCCATTCCTTAAGGAATGAGCAGTTCTTC
>NA|TRBJ2-7|TRBD1|TRBV29-1
CSVDRGGSEQYF
TGCAGCGTCGACAGGGGTGGTAGCGAGCAGTACTTC
>NA|TRBJ1-4|NA|TRBV7-6
CASSPRSNEKLFF
TGTGCCAGCAGCCCTCGGTCCAATGAAAAACTGTTTTTT
>NA|TRBJ2-5|TRBD1|TRBV5-1
CASSPNLGQLWETQYF
TGCGCCAGCAGCCCAAACCTGGGACAGCTCTGGGAGACCCAGTACTTC
>NA|TRBJ1-5|NA|TRBV6-1
CASSAFHRSNQPQHF
TGTGCCAGCAGTGCCTTTCACCGTAGCAATCAGCCCCAGCATTTT
>NA|TRBJ2-7|NA|TRBV6-5
CASSYSSSGLSYEQYF
TGTGCCAGCAGTTACTCGTCCAGCGGACTAAGCTACGAGCAGTACTTC
>NA|TRBJ2-3|TRBD1|TRBV19
CASRTRTGLSDTQYF
TGTGCCAGTAGGACCAGGACAGGGTTATCAGATACGCAGTATTTT
>NA|TRBJ2-1|TRBD2|TRBV2
CASWGTTSSYNEQFF
TGTGCCAGCTGGGGGACTACCTCCTCCTACAATGAGCAGTTCTTC
>NA|TRBJ1-1|NA|TRBV5-1
CASSLTVMNTEAFF
TGCGCCAGCAGCTTGACAGTTATGAACACTGAAGCTTTCTTT
>NA|TRBJ2-6|NA|TRBV15
CATGTAGAGANVLTF
TGTGCCACCGGAACGGCTGGCGCTGGGGCCAACGTCCTGACTTTC
>NA|TRBJ1-1|TRBD1|TRBV28
CASSQQDRVSTEAFF
TGTGCCAGCAGTCAACAGGACAGGGTCTCCACTGAAGCTTTCTTT
>NA|TRBJ2-7|NA|TRBV30
CAWSYRVHEQYF
TGTGCCTGGAGTTACAGGGTACACGAGCAGTACTTC
>medium-sized|TRBJ2-7|NA|TRBV7-2
CASSLDSNSYEQYF
TGTGCCAGCAGCTTAGACAGCAACTCCTACGAGCAGTACTTC
>NA|TRBJ2-7|TRBD2|TRBV2
CASSGQRGTYEQYF
TGTGCCAGCAGTGGTCAGCGGGGGACCTACGAGCAGTACTTC
>NA|TRBJ2-7|TRBD1|TRBV13
CASSYGQGRYEQYF
TGTGCCAGCAGCTATGGACAGGGCCGATACGAGCAGTACTTC
>NA|TRBJ1-4|TRBD1|TRBV9
CASSVEQGVGEKLFF
TGTGCCAGCAGCGTAGAACAGGGGGTCGGTGAAAAACTGTTTTTT
>NA|TRBJ2-5|TRBD2|TRBV29-1
CSVGGTRGETQYF
TGCAGCGTCGGGGGGACTAGAGGAGAGACCCAGTACTTC
>NA|TRBJ2-2|NA|TRBV7-3
CASSPFSVQNTGELFF
TGTGCCAGCAGCCCCTTTAGCGTACAGAACACCGGGGAGCTGTTTTTT
>NA|TRBJ2-1|TRBD2|TRBV7-2
CASSSGLAGGNEQFF
TGTGCCAGCAGCTCCGGACTAGCGGGAGGCAATGAGCAGTTCTTC
>NA|TRBJ1-2|NA|TRBV2
CASSGASVGNYGYTF
TGTGCCAGCAGTGGGGCATCCGTGGGCAACTATGGCTACACCTTC
>few|TRBJ2-5|TRBD2|TRBV9
CASSLMGLVPQETQYF
TGTGCCAGCAGCCTCATGGGACTAGTGCCCCAAGAGACCCAGTACTTC
>NA|TRBJ2-7|NA|TRBV13
CASGYSKREQYF
TGTGCCAGCGGCTATAGCAAAAGGGAGCAGTACTTC
>NA|TRBJ1-1|NA|TRBV28
CASSSTLGDTEAFF
TGTGCCAGCAGTTCAACTCTCGGTGACACTGAAGCTTTCTTT
>NA|TRBJ1-1|NA|TRBV6-5
CASSSGRLNTEAFF
TGTGCCAGCAGCTCCGGAAGGCTGAACACTGAAGCTTTCTTT
>NA|TRBJ1-2|NA|TRBV11-2
CASSLDRTHKGYGYTF
TGTGCCAGCAGCTTAGATCGGACCCACAAAGGCTATGGCTACACCTTC
>NA|TRBJ1-1|NA|TRBV25-1
CASSAYTGVNTEAFF
TGTGCCAGCAGTGCTTATACGGGGGTGAACACTGAAGCTTTCTTT
>NA|TRBJ2-2|TRBD2|TRBV18
CASSPELAGGTNTGELFF
TGTGCCAGCTCACCAGAGCTAGCGGGAGGAACGAACACCGGGGAGCTGTTTTTT
>once|TRBJ1-2|NA|TRBV6-5
CASSVSRDYGYTF
TGTGCCAGCAGTGTGTCCAGGGACTATGGCTACACCTTC
>NA|TRBJ2-3|NA|TRBV6-1
CASSEVVGSFTDTQYF
TGTGCCAGCAGTGAAGTTGTCGGGAGTTTTACAGATACGCAGTATTTT
>NA|TRBJ1-5|TRBD1|TRBV27
CASTRDRNQPQHF
TGTGCCAGCACCCGGGACAGGAATCAGCCCCAGCATTTT
>NA|TRBJ2-2|NA|TRBV7-2
CASKAGTNTGELFF
TGTGCCAGCAAGGCGGGAACGAACACCGGGGAGCTGTTTTTT
>NA|TRBJ2-3|NA|TRBV29-1
CSARISTDTQYF
TGCAGCGCGAGGATTAGCACAGATACGCAGTATTTT
>NA|TRBJ1-2|TRBD1|TRBV28
CASSSGTGRRNYGYTF
TGTGCCAGCAGTTCCGGGACAGGGCGCCGTAACTATGGCTACACCTTC
>NA|TRBJ1-5|TRBD1|TRBV10-3
CAISESPQGGGSQPQHF
TGTGCCATCAGTGAGTCGCCACAGGGGGGCGGAAGTCAGCCCCAGCATTTT
>NA|TRBJ2-3|TRBD1|TRBV4-1
CASSLQGDTDTQYF
TGCGCCAGCAGCTTACAGGGGGACACAGATACGCAGTATTTT
>NA|TRBJ2-3|NA|TRBV29-1
CSVEGAGSTDTQYF
TGCAGCGTTGAAGGGGCAGGGAGCACAGATACGCAGTATTTT
>NA|TRBJ2-1|TRBD2|TRBV4-3
CASSQETSGGYNEQFF
TGCGCCAGCAGCCAAGAAACTAGCGGCGGCTACAATGAGCAGTTCTTC